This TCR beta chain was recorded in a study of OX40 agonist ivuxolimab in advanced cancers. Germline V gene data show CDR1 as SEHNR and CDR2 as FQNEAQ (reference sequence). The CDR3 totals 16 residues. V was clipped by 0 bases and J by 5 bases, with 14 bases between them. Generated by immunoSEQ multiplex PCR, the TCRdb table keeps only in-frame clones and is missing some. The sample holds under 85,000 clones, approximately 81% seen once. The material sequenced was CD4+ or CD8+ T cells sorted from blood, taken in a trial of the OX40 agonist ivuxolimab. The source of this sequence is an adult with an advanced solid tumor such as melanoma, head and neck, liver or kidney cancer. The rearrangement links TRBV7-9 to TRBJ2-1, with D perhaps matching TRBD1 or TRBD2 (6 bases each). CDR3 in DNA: TGTGCCAGCAGCTTAGCGCCCCAGGGGAGGAACAATGAGCAGTTCTTC. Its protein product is CASSLAPQGRNNEQFF.